This T cell receptor beta chain was captured by sequencing in a study of yellow fever vaccine responses in identical twins. Trimming took 3 bases from V and 3 from J, leaving 9 bases between them. The CDR3 totals 13 residues. Per germline, CDR1 MDHEN and CDR2 SYDVKM. MiXCR was run by TCRdb on the RT-PCR reads, yielding one entry per CDR3 protein. The data hold about 19,000 distinct CDR3 sequences, with over 65% observed a single time. This receptor was obtained from a woman aged 18-29 years who received the yellow fever vaccine. Sequenced here: T cells from blood (PBMCs), unsorted or a sorted subset (not recorded which), sampled before or after yellow fever vaccination (not recorded which). V gene TRBV28 combines with J gene TRBJ2-7; no reliable D call. The CDR3 is CASSFLFRYEQYF. In DNA, the CDR3 is TGTGCCAGCAGTTTTCTATTCCGCTACGAGCAGTACTTC.